This TCR beta chain was sequenced for a study of cytomegalovirus exposure and HLA in healthy donors. PCR used 60 Vbeta primers and 13 Jbeta primers. Sequenced by immunoSEQ multiplex PCR; TCRdb stores in-frame clones only, minus some. Here the sample spans around 130,000 clones, 60% to 85% being singletons. CDR3 length: 17 amino acids. Sequences were obtained from PBMCs. The clonotype originates from a woman under 30 in good health and CMV-seronegative. The J gene is TRBJ2-2, the V gene TRBV1; the table gives TRBD2 as D, unverified against the DNA. TRBV1 is designated a pseudogene. CDR3 DNA sequence: TGCACCAGCAGCCCTCCCGGGGAGCGGGGAAACACCGGGGAGCTGTTTTTT. It yields the protein CTSSPPGERGNTGELFF.